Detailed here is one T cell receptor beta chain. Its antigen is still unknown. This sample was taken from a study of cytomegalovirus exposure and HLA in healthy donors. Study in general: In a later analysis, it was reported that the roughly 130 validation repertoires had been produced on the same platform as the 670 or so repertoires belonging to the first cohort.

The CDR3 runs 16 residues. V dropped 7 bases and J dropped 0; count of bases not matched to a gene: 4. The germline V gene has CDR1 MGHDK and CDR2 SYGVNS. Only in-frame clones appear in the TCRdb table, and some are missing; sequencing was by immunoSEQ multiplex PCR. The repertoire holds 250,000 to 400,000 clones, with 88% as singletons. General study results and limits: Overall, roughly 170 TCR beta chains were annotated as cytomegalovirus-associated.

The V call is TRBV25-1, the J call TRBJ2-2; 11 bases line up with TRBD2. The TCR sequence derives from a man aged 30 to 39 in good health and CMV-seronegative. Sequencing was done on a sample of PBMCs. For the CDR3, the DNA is TGTGCCAGCAAAACTAGCGGGGGTCCGAACACCGGGGAGCTGTTTTTT. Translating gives CASKTSGGPNTGELFF.